The 12 T cell receptor beta chains below come from one sample, sequenced in a study of follicular helper T cells after annual influenza vaccination. The time point is: 2014-2015 season, 7 days after vaccination. Assay used: immunoSEQ multiplex PCR; TCRdb lists only in-frame clones, some missing. Of a few thousand clones detected, 82% appear once; the ten largest clones hold 0.65% to 0.95%. This sample comprised CXCR5- memory CD4+ T cells sorted from blood, obtained 7 days after influenza vaccination. The origin of the receptors is an adult who received the influenza vaccine.

This sequence joins TRBV6-6 and TRBJ2-1; D is undetermined. CDR1 and CDR2 from the germline V gene are MNHNY and SVGAGI (reference sequence). The ends were cut back, 0 bases at V and 5 bases at J, with 11 bases in the middle. The CDR3 is 15 residues long. CDR3 coding DNA: TGTGCCAGCAGTTACTCGAGAGACCAACACAATGAGCAGTTCTTC. Translation: CASSYSRDQHNEQFF.

The chain has TRBV7-8 and TRBJ2-7; 10 nucleotides align to TRBD1. The trim removed 2 bases at V and 0 bases at J, leaving 4 bases unmatched. Germline V lookup: CDR1 SGHVS, CDR2 FQNEAQ. This CDR3 region has 16 residues. CDR3 DNA: TGTGCCAGCAGCTTATTGGGACAGGGGAACTCCTACGAGCAGTACTTC. It specifies CASSLLGQGNSYEQYF.

The gene calls are TRBV28 and TRBJ1-2; possibly TRBD1 for D (5 bases). The V gene's germline CDR1 is MDHEN and CDR2 SYDVKM. The CDR3 runs to 14 residues. With 2 bases removed from V and 8 bases from J, the gap between germline ends came to 15 bases. CDR3 residues: CASSLRSGADGYTF. CDR3 bases: TGTGCCAGCAGTTTAAGATCCGGGGCGGACGGCTACACCTTC.

This clone was seen once. The V and J genes are TRBV7-2 and TRBJ1-6; possibly TRBD1 for D (6 bases). The CDR3 consists of 13 residues. V lost 5 bases and J 8 bases, leaving 10 bases between the germline ends. Germline CDR1 is SGHTA and CDR2 is FQGNSA. The CDR3 coding sequence is TGTGCCAGCAGCCTCCGGACAGATTCACCCCTCCACTTT. Its protein is CASSLRTDSPLHF.

The V gene is TRBV4-1, the J gene TRBJ2-1; 12 positions agree with TRBD2. The CDR3 is 19 amino acids. Trimming cost V 1 base and J 8 bases; bases outside gene matches: 15. Per germline, CDR1 MGHRA and CDR2 YSYEKL. The CDR3 loop is CASSQVPARLAGGMDEQFF. The CDR3 nucleotides read TGCGCCAGCAGCCAAGTCCCCGCCCGTCTAGCGGGGGGGATGGATGAGCAGTTCTTC.

This chain connects TRBV6-5 to TRBJ1-2; D uncertain. The V gene lost 2 bases and the J gene lost 6 bases, with 10 bases spanning the gap. Germline V gives CDR1 MNHEY, CDR2 SVGAGI. This CDR3 has 13 amino acids. CDR3 coding DNA: TGTGCCAGCAGTTACGCGGGTCTTAATGGCTACACCTTC. It is translated as CASSYAGLNGYTF.

The chain joins TRBV28 to TRBJ1-4; 8 bases align to TRBD1. CDR1 is MDHEN and CDR2 is SYDVKM in the germline V gene. The CDR3 totals 16 residues. The V and J ends lost 4 bases and 5 bases, in that order; junction bases with no gene match: 9. The CDR3 DNA is TGTGCCAGCAGTTCAACCGGACAGGGCCTAAATGAAAAACTGTTTTTT. This codes for CASSSTGQGLNEKLFF.

The rearrangement joins TRBV28 to TRBJ1-5; D perhaps matches TRBD1 (6 bases). CDR1 and CDR2 from the germline V gene are MDHEN and SYDVKM. The CDR3 length is 13 residues. V lost 2 bases, J lost 9 bases, and 11 bases lay in between. The CDR3: CASSLLRGGPQHF. For the CDR3, the DNA is TGTGCCAGCAGTTTACTCCGAGGGGGGCCCCAGCATTTT. Variable domain in full (rest from reference TRBV28 and TRBJ1-5): DVKVTQSSRYLVKRTGEKVFLECVQDMDHENMFWYRQDPGLGLRLIYFSYDVKMKEKGDIPEGYSVSREKKERFSLILESASTNQTSMYLCASSLLRGGPQHFGDGTRLSIL.

This clone occurred a few times. J is TRBJ1-5 and V is TRBV7-2, with a tentative D call TRBD1 (5 bases). The germline V gene has CDR1 SGHTA and CDR2 FQGNSA. The V end was cut by 4 bases, the J end by 6 bases, with 10 bases between. This CDR3 has 13 residues. CDR3 nucleotides: TGTGCCAGCAGCTCAGGAGGGGTTCAGCCCCAGCATTTT. This gives the protein CASSSGGVQPQHF.

The chain combines TRBV27 with TRBJ1-2; possibly TRBD1 for D (6 bases). Between the trimmed V and J ends, which lost 6 bases and 6 bases, there was a span of 14 bases. The CDR3 runs 13 residues. Germline lookup yields CDR1 MNHEY and CDR2 SMNVEV (reference sequence). The chain's CDR3 is CASSRGASHGYTF. CDR3 nucleotides: TGTGCCAGCAGCCGGGGGGCGAGTCATGGCTACACCTTC.

This clone was counted a few times. J is TRBJ1-1 and V is TRBV7-9; 9 positions match TRBD1. V lost 3 bases to trimming and J lost 5 bases; unmatched junction nucleotides: 4. Germline V gene data show CDR1 as SEHNR and CDR2 as FQNEAQ (reference sequence). CDR3 length equals 14 residues. CDR3 bases: TGTGCCAGCAGCTTTACAGGGGGCGGGACTGAAGCTTTCTTT. It is translated as CASSFTGGGTEAFF.

This chain uses TRBV2 with TRBJ1-1; 7 bases align to TRBD1. With V trimmed by 4 bases and J by 0 bases, 2 bases remained unmatched. This CDR3 comprises 14 residues. Germline loops: CDR1 SNHLY, CDR2 FYNNEI. DNA of the CDR3: TGTGCCAGCAGTGGGACAGGCATGAACACTGAAGCTTTCTTT. Protein sequence: CASSGTGMNTEAFF.